The clone carrying this T cell receptor (beta chain) showed up just a few times. TCRdb keeps only in-frame clones here, not all; method: immunoSEQ multiplex PCR. Among around 160,000 clones listed, more than 80% were seen once. This specimen belongs to a study of blood T cell repertoires in COVID-19. Trimming removed 5 bases from V and 5 bases from J; junction bases left unmatched: 14. The germline V gene encodes CDR1 SGHRS and CDR2 YFSETQ. The CDR3 is 16 residues long. The sequence was collected from a human donor in a cohort sampled during active COVID-19. Sequenced material: peripheral blood. The chain couples TRBV5-1 to TRBJ2-5; TRBD1 matches at 8 bases. DNA of the CDR3: TGCGCCAGCAGGCAGACAGGGGCCCGGCCCATCGAGACCCAGTACTTC. It is translated as CASRQTGARPIETQYF.